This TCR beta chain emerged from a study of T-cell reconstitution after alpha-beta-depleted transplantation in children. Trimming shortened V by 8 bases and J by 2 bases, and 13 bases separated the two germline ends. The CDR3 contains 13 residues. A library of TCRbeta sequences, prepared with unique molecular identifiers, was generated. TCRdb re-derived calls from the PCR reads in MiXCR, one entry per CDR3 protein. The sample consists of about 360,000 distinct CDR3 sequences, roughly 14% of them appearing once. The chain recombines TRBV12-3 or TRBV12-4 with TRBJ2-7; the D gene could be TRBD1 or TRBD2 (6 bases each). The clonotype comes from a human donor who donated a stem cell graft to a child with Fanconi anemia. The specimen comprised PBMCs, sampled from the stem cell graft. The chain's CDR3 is CASGGGRAYEQYF. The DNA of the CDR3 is TGTGCCAGCGGTGGGGGGCGTGCCTACGAGCAGTACTTC.